A single sample gave rise to the 2 T cell receptor beta chains below, sequenced in a study of cytomegalovirus exposure and HLA in healthy donors. This table comes from immunoSEQ multiplex PCR, and its TCRdb copy is limited to in-frame clones, with some not included. This sample has over 200,000 clones, with roughly 91% found just once. Sequences were obtained from PBMCs. All receptors come from a woman under 30 in good health and CMV-seropositive.

The chain recombines TRBV6-5 with TRBJ1-1, with D unclear. Germline lookup yields CDR1 MNHEY and CDR2 SVGAGI. The CDR3 covers 11 residues. The V gene lost 8 bases and the J gene lost 10 bases, with 14 bases spanning the gap. CDR3 sequence reads: CASGGSYGAFF. For the CDR3, the DNA is TGTGCCAGCGGCGGGTCCTATGGAGCTTTCTTT.

This chain joins TRBV6-5 and TRBJ2-7, with a tentative D call TRBD2 (7 bases). Looked up from germline, CDR1 is MNHEY and CDR2 is SVGAGI. This CDR3 is 14 amino acids long. Trimming shortened V by 11 bases and J by 3 bases, and 20 bases separated the two germline ends. CDR3 loop: CAWGGATEVYEQYF. CDR3 DNA: TGTGCCTGGGGGGGGGCTACGGAGGTCTACGAGCAGTACTTC.